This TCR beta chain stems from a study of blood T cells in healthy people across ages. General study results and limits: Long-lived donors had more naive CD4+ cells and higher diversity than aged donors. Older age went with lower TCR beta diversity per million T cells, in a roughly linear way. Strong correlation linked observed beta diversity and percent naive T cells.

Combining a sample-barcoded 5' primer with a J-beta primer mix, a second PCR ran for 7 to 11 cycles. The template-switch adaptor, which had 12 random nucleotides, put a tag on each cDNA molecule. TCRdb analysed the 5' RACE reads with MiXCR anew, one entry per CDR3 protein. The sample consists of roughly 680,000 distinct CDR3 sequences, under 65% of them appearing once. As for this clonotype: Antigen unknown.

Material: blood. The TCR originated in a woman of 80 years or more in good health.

The CDR3 coding sequence is TGCAGTGCTAGAGAGTTTGGGAGTTTCCAAGAGACCCAGTACTTC. Its protein is CSAREFGSFQETQYF. This chain uses TRBV20-1 with TRBJ2-5; the D gene is possibly TRBD2 (5 bases). The germline V gene encodes CDR1 DFQATT and CDR2 SNEGSKA (reference sequence). The CDR3 extends over 15 amino acids. The V end lost 0 bases, the J end lost 1 base, and 12 bases lay between the germline ends.